A selection of T cell receptor beta chains follows, all from one sample in a study of PD-1 blockade in classical Hodgkin lymphoma. Using immunoSEQ multiplex PCR, the repertoire was profiled, and TCRdb retains in-frame clones only, with some absent. The sample carries 40,000 to 45,000 clones, 76% recorded once. Here the sequenced sample was peripheral blood mononuclear cells (PBMCs), taken at baseline. The receptors stem from a human donor with classical Hodgkin lymphoma. Each CDR3 is given without its conserved first and last residue.

TRBJ2-7	TRBV11-2	ASSPVWGGLDEQY
TRBJ1-1	TRBV19	ASSPRDSYTEAF
TRBJ2-1	TRBV7-9	ASSLDLQGYNEQF
TRBJ2-3	TRBV11-2	ASSLVGSSGARTYTQY
TRBJ2-3	TRBV9	ASSPRPLTDTQY
TRBJ2-5	TRBV19	ASTRSAGLVGGETQY
TRBJ2-7	TRBV30	AGLRDRISYEQY
TRBJ2-7	TRBV30	AWRGDSSYEQY
TRBJ1-3	TRBV30	AWPRTVISGNTIY
TRBJ2-4	TRBV29-1	SVYSGRAIGLDIQY
TRBJ2-1	TRBV27	ASRLLALSEQF
TRBJ2-1	TRBV7-2	ASSLRTSLDEQF
TRBJ2-6	TRBV5-1	ASSLLLANSGANVLT
TRBJ2-1	TRBV27	ASSLSGTSGSYEQF
TRBJ2-2	TRBV7-2	ASSLAGFDGELF
TRBJ2-5	TRBV15	ATSRETQTQY
TRBJ2-7	TRBV27	ASSSFYEQY
TRBJ2-7	TRBV6-5	ASSSLSTGPYEQY
TRBJ2-7	TRBV9	ASSTPGPQY
TRBJ2-5	TRBV7-3	ASSFQSGKYGETQY
TRBJ2-7	TRBV28	ASSLLGTDSFYEQY
TRBJ2-1	TRBV11-2	ASSSGLNNEQF
TRBJ1-2	TRBV1	TSRLDVVRKTYGYT
TRBJ1-2	TRBV6-6	ASRDREYGYT
TRBJ2-7	TRBV15	ATSTWDSGAYEQY
TRBJ1-5	TRBV28	ASSQGGPQH
TRBJ1-1	TRBV6-1	ASRTGVNTEAF
TRBJ1-2	TRBV19	ASSIGRWTGDGYT
TRBJ1-1	TRBV7-6	ASSPKMSVAEAF
TRBJ2-1	TRBV30	AWSVWGSSGANNEQF
TRBJ2-7	TRBV27	ASRINPTSGSYEQY
TRBJ2-1	TRBV2	ASREPLNNEQF
TRBJ1-1	TRBV29-1	SAKPQNTEAF